Included here is one T cell receptor beta chain sequence, with context. CDR1 and CDR2 (germline): SGHTA, FQGTGA. With 4 bases clipped from V and 6 bases from J, the junction kept 12 bases outside the gene matches. This CDR3 has 16 amino acids. Sequencing used immunoSEQ multiplex PCR; TCRdb keeps in-frame clones, though not all of them. The table records 51,000 or so clones, 81% of them present only once. While infection was still active, Seattle patients were enrolled and then followed longitudinally. This entry is derived from a study of blood T cell repertoires in COVID-19. About the study: Sites across the United States, Italy and Spain contributed samples from acute and convalescent COVID-19. Sources were T cells, B-cell-depleted T cells, or PBMCs; the material itself was cDNA or gDNA.

The rearrangement uses TRBV7-3 and TRBJ2-1; 7 bases are a match to TRBD2. What was sequenced was peripheral blood. This sequence was found in a woman over 75 with COVID-19, enrolled during active disease. The CDR3 protein is CASSSTPGRAFNEQFF. The CDR3 nucleotides are TGTGCCAGCAGCTCCACCCCAGGGAGGGCGTTCAATGAGCAGTTCTTC.